The clone carrying this T cell receptor (beta chain) was detected ten times or more. The antigen remains unidentified. This specimen belongs to a study of molecular identifiers for immune sequencing clone quantification. Study outcomes and limitations: In a background of 850,000 to 1,000,000 naive cells, spiked Jurkat TCR RNA from one cell was reportedly detectable. Clones with over 20 RNA copies captured over 98% of effector molecules but under 1% of naive ones.

Germline values: CDR1 SGHNT, CDR2 YYREEE (reference sequence). Trimming at V came to 2 bases and at J to 6 bases, leaving 6 bases not matched to a gene. The CDR3 sequence is 15 residues long. One entry per CDR3 protein, called by TCRdb with MiXCR from the PCR reads. The data hold around 300,000 distinct CDR3 sequences, with roughly 23% observed a single time. This clonotype was obtained from a human donor in good health. Some libraries in this study had Jurkat cell RNA spiked in. Material: naive CD8+ T cells from blood, with Jurkat cell RNA spiked in. Subset specified: FACS-sorted CD8+CD4-CCR7+CD45RA+ naive T cells. The V gene is TRBV5-4, the J gene TRBJ2-3, with 10 bases fitting TRBD1. The CDR3 region has the DNA TGTGCCAGCAGCTTTAGGACAGGGGGGCTGGATACGCAGTATTTT. This sequence encodes CASSFRTGGLDTQYF.